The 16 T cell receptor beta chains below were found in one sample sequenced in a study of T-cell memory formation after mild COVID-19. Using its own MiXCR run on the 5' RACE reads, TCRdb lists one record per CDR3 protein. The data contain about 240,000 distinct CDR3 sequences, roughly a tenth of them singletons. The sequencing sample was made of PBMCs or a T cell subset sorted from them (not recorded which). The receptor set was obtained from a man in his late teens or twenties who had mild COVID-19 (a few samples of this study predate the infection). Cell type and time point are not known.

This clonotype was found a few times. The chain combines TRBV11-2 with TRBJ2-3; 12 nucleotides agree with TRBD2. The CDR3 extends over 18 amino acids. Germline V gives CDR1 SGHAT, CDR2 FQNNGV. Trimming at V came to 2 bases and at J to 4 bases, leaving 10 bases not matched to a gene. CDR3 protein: CASSLTLAGGSGPDTQYF. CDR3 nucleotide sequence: TGTGCCAGCAGCTTAACACTAGCGGGGGGCTCAGGCCCAGATACGCAGTATTTT.

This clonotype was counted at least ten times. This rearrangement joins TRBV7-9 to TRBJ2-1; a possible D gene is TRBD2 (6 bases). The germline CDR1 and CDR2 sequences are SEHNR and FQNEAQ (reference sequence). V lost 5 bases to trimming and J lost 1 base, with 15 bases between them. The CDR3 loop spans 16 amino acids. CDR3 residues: CASSPDDGRSYNEQFF. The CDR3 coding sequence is TGTGCCAGCAGCCCTGATGACGGGAGATCCTACAATGAGCAGTTCTTC.

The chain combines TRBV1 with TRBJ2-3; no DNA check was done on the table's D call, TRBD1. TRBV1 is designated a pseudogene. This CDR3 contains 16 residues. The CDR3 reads CTSSPCWAGYGDTQYF. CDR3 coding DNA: TGCACCAGCAGCCCCTGTTGGGCGGGGTACGGAGATACGCAGTATTTT.

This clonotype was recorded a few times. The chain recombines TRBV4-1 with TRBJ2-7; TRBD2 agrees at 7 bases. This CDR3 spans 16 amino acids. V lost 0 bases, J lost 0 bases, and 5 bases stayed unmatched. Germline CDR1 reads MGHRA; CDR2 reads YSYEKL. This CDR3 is CASSQDSGGASYEQYF. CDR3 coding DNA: TGCGCCAGCAGCCAAGATTCGGGGGGTGCCTCCTACGAGCAGTACTTC.

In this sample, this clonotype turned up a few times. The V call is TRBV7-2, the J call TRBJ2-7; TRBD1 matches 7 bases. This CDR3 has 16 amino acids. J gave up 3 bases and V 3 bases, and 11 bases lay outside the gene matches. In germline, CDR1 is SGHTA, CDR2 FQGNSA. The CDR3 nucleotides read TGTGCCAGCAGCTTGGGTACAGGGGTGAGGGGCTACGAGCAGTACTTC. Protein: CASSLGTGVRGYEQYF.

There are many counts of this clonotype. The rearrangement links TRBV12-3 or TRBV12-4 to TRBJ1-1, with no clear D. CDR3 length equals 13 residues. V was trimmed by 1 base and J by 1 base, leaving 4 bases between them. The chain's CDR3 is CASSLGPNTEAFF. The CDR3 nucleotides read TGTGCCAGCAGTTTAGGACCGAACACTGAAGCTTTCTTT.

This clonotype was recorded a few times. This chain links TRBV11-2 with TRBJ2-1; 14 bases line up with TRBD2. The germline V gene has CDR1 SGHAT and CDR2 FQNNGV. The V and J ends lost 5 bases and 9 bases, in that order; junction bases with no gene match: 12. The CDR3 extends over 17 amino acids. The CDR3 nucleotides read TGTGCCAGCAGCCGGACTAGCGGGGGGCCCTGGTACGGTGAGCAGTTCTTC. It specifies CASSRTSGGPWYGEQFF.

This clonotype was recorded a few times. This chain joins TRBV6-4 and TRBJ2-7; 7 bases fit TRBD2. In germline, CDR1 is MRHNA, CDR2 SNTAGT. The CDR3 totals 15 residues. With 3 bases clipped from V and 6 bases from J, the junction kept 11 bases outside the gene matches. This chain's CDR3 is CASSDGAGEPAEQYV. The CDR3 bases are TGTGCCAGCAGTGATGGGGCGGGGGAACCAGCCGAGCAGTACGTC.

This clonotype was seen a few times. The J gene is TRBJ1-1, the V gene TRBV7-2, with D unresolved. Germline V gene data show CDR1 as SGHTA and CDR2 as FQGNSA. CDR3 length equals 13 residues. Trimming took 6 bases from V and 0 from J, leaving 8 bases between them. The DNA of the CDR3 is TGTGCCAGCAGGAATAGAATGAACACTGAAGCTTTCTTT. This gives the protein CASRNRMNTEAFF. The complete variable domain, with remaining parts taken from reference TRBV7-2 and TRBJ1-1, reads GAGVSQSPSNKVTEKGKDVELRCDPISGHTALYWYRQSLGQGLEFLIYFQGNSAPDKSGLPSDRFSAERTGGSVSTLTIQRTQQEDSAVYLCASRNRMNTEAFFGQGTRLTVV.

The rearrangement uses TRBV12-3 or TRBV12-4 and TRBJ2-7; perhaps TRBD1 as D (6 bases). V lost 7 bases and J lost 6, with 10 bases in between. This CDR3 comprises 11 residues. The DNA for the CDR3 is TGTGCCAGCACTTCAGGGGTCGAGCAGTACTTC. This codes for CASTSGVEQYF.

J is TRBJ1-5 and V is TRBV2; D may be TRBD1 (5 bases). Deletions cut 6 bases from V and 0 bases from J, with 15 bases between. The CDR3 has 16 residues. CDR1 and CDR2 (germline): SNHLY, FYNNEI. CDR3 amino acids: CASRERDGTSNQPQHF. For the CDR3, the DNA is TGTGCCAGCAGGGAACGGGACGGGACTAGCAATCAGCCCCAGCATTTT.

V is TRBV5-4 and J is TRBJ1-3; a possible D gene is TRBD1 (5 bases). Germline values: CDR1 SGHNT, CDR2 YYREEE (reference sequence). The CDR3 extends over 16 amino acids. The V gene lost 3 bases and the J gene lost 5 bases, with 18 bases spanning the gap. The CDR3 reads CASSYPNGGARNTIYF. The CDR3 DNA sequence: TGTGCCAGCAGCTACCCCAACGGGGGTGCCCGAAACACCATATATTTT.

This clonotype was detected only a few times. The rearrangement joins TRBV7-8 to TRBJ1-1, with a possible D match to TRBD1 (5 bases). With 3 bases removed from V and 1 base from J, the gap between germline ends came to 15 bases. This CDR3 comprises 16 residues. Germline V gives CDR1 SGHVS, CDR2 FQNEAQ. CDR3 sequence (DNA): TGTGCCAGCAGCTTGAGGGGTGCAATGTGGAACACTGAAGCTTTCTTT. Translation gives CASSLRGAMWNTEAFF.

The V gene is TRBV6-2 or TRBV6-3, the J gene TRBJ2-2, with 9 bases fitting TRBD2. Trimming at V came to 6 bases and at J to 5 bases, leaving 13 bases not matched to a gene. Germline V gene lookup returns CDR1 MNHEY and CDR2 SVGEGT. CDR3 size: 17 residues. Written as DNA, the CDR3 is TGTGCCAGCAGAAGACCCCGGGATAGCGGGGGAACCGGGGAGCTGTTTTTT. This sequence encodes CASRRPRDSGGTGELFF.

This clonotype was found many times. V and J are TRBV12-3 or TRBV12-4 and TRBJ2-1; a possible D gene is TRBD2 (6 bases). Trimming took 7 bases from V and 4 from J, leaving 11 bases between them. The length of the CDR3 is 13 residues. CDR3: CASKEGDYNEQFF. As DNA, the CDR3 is TGTGCCAGCAAGGAGGGAGATTACAATGAGCAGTTCTTC.

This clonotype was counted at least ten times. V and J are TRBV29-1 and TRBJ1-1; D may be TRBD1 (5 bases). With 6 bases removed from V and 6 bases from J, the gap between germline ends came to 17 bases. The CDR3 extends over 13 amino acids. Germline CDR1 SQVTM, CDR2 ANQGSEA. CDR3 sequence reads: CSVALQVKAEAFF. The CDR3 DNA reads TGCAGCGTAGCCTTACAGGTTAAGGCTGAAGCTTTCTTT.